A selection of T cell receptor beta chains follows, all from one sample in a study of CD8+ T cells in alopecia areata. Assay used: immunoSEQ multiplex PCR; TCRdb lists only in-frame clones, some missing. This sample has 98,000 or so clones, with approximately 63% found just once. The sequencing input was CD8+ T cells sorted from blood. These receptors were taken from a human donor in good health. The CDR3 runs from the conserved cysteine through the conserved F or W. The order of the fields is D gene, V gene, J gene, clone size, CDR3 protein, CDR3 DNA. The D gene is left open where the match is weak. Where a row states a size, it is once, few, many or the class of an expanded clone; other rows omit it.

d_gene: NA; v_gene: TRBV30; j_gene: TRBJ1-4; abundance: NA; CDR3aa: CAWNGANEKLFF; CDR3nt: TGTGCCTGGAACGGGGCTAATGAAAAACTGTTTTTT
d_gene: TRBD2; v_gene: TRBV5-1; j_gene: TRBJ2-1; abundance: NA; CDR3aa: CASSLLFRGGYEQFF; CDR3nt: TGCGCCAGCAGCTTGTTGTTCCGGGGGGGTTATGAGCAGTTCTTC
d_gene: NA; v_gene: TRBV15; j_gene: TRBJ2-7; abundance: NA; CDR3aa: CATSRDFPGPYEQYF; CDR3nt: TGTGCCACCAGCAGAGATTTCCCCGGGCCCTACGAGCAGTACTTC
d_gene: NA; v_gene: TRBV19; j_gene: TRBJ2-2; abundance: NA; CDR3aa: CASSEGGTGELFF; CDR3nt: TGTGCCAGTAGTGAAGGGGGCACCGGGGAGCTGTTTTTT
d_gene: NA; v_gene: TRBV5-1; j_gene: TRBJ2-3; abundance: NA; CDR3aa: CASSLDSWSSEDTQYF; CDR3nt: TGCGCCAGCAGCTTGGACTCCTGGTCCTCGGAAGATACGCAGTATTTT
d_gene: TRBD2; v_gene: TRBV30; j_gene: TRBJ2-1; abundance: NA; CDR3aa: CAWSPLAGGNEQFF; CDR3nt: TGTGCCTGGAGTCCCCTAGCGGGGGGGAATGAGCAGTTCTTC
d_gene: TRBD1; v_gene: TRBV5-6; j_gene: TRBJ1-1; abundance: NA; CDR3aa: CASSFGTGPTEAFF; CDR3nt: TGTGCCAGCAGCTTTGGGACAGGACCAACTGAAGCTTTCTTT
d_gene: NA; v_gene: TRBV19; j_gene: TRBJ1-2; abundance: NA; CDR3aa: CASTPGDPELDGYTF; CDR3nt: TGTGCCAGCACCCCCGGGGACCCCGAACTTGATGGCTACACCTTC
d_gene: NA; v_gene: TRBV19; j_gene: TRBJ2-1; abundance: NA; CDR3aa: CASSIGSSAEQFF; CDR3nt: TGTGCCAGTAGTATTGGCTCTAGCGCCGAGCAGTTCTTC
d_gene: NA; v_gene: TRBV29-1; j_gene: TRBJ1-2; abundance: NA; CDR3aa: CSVDVPGVLNYGYTF; CDR3nt: TGCAGCGTTGACGTTCCAGGGGTGTTAAACTATGGCTACACCTTC
d_gene: NA; v_gene: TRBV9; j_gene: TRBJ1-2; abundance: NA; CDR3aa: CASSAATLRDGYTF; CDR3nt: TGTGCCAGCAGCGCCGCTACCCTGAGGGATGGCTACACCTTC
d_gene: NA; v_gene: TRBV5-1; j_gene: TRBJ2-3; abundance: NA; CDR3aa: CASSLVGVGPDTQYF; CDR3nt: TGCGCCAGCAGCTTGGTAGGGGTTGGTCCAGATACGCAGTATTTT
d_gene: TRBD1; v_gene: TRBV28; j_gene: TRBJ2-7; abundance: NA; CDR3aa: CASRRDRVYEQYF; CDR3nt: TGTGCCAGCAGGCGGGACAGGGTCTACGAGCAGTACTTC
d_gene: NA; v_gene: TRBV6-5; j_gene: TRBJ1-1; abundance: NA; CDR3aa: CASSYSGSGRTEAFF; CDR3nt: TGTGCCAGCAGTTACTCGGGATCAGGGAGGACTGAAGCTTTCTTT
d_gene: TRBD1; v_gene: TRBV13; j_gene: TRBJ2-4; abundance: once; CDR3aa: CASTSTGGAKNIQYF; CDR3nt: TGTGCCAGCACCTCGACAGGGGGAGCCAAAAACATTCAGTACTTC
d_gene: NA; v_gene: TRBV11-2; j_gene: TRBJ2-3; abundance: NA; CDR3aa: CASSLGLQGPTQYF; CDR3nt: TGTGCCAGCAGCTTAGGTCTCCAGGGACCAACGCAGTATTTT
d_gene: NA; v_gene: TRBV6-1; j_gene: TRBJ1-6; abundance: NA; CDR3aa: CASSEARETGRSPLHF; CDR3nt: TGTGCCAGCAGTGAAGCCCGTGAGACAGGACGCTCACCCCTCCACTTT
d_gene: NA; v_gene: TRBV13; j_gene: TRBJ1-5; abundance: NA; CDR3aa: CASSLGRQPQHF; CDR3nt: TGTGCCAGCAGCTTAGGTAGGCAGCCCCAGCATTTT
d_gene: NA; v_gene: TRBV9; j_gene: TRBJ1-1; abundance: NA; CDR3aa: CASSPLKAGTEAFF; CDR3nt: TGTGCCAGCAGCCCGCTGAAGGCGGGCACTGAAGCTTTCTTT
d_gene: NA; v_gene: TRBV15; j_gene: TRBJ1-6; abundance: NA; CDR3aa: CATRGPEGNSPLHF; CDR3nt: TGTGCCACCAGGGGACCTGAGGGGAATTCACCCCTCCACTTT
d_gene: NA; v_gene: TRBV9; j_gene: TRBJ1-1; abundance: NA; CDR3aa: CASSIQVNTEAFF; CDR3nt: TGTGCCAGCAGTATACAGGTGAACACTGAAGCTTTCTTT
d_gene: TRBD1; v_gene: TRBV29-1; j_gene: TRBJ1-1; abundance: NA; CDR3aa: CSVEGQGGTEAFF; CDR3nt: TGCAGCGTTGAAGGACAGGGGGGGACTGAAGCTTTCTTT
d_gene: NA; v_gene: TRBV29-1; j_gene: TRBJ1-4; abundance: NA; CDR3aa: CSVEIPGHNEKLFF; CDR3nt: TGCAGCGTTGAGATACCCGGACATAATGAAAAACTGTTTTTT
d_gene: NA; v_gene: TRBV30; j_gene: TRBJ1-6; abundance: NA; CDR3aa: CAWGDGVSPLHF; CDR3nt: TGTGCCTGGGGGGATGGGGTCTCACCCCTCCACTTT
d_gene: NA; v_gene: TRBV11-2; j_gene: TRBJ1-4; abundance: NA; CDR3aa: CASSRQSRSLFNEKLFF; CDR3nt: TGTGCCAGCAGTCGGCAGAGCCGGAGTCTTTTTAATGAAAAACTGTTTTTT
d_gene: NA; v_gene: TRBV6-5; j_gene: TRBJ2-7; abundance: NA; CDR3aa: CASSYVASSSYEQYF; CDR3nt: TGTGCCAGCAGTTACGTGGCCAGCAGCTCCTACGAGCAGTACTTC
d_gene: NA; v_gene: TRBV15; j_gene: TRBJ2-2; abundance: NA; CDR3aa: CATSRDLETRTGELFF; CDR3nt: TGTGCCACCAGCAGAGATCTAGAGACAAGGACCGGGGAGCTGTTTTTT
d_gene: NA; v_gene: TRBV25-1; j_gene: TRBJ2-1; abundance: NA; CDR3aa: CASSNFLRGVYEQFF; CDR3nt: TGTGCCAGCAGTAACTTCTTGAGGGGAGTTTATGAGCAGTTCTTC
d_gene: TRBD1; v_gene: TRBV5-1; j_gene: TRBJ1-2; abundance: NA; CDR3aa: CASSFQGASGYTF; CDR3nt: TGCGCCAGCAGCTTTCAGGGGGCCAGTGGCTACACCTTC
d_gene: NA; v_gene: TRBV29-1; j_gene: TRBJ2-1; abundance: few; CDR3aa: CSVDEGSSYNEQFF; CDR3nt: TGCAGCGTTGATGAGGGGAGCTCCTACAATGAGCAGTTCTTC